This T cell receptor beta chain was retrieved from a study of blood T cells in healthy people across ages. V lost 5 bases and J lost 2, with 18 bases in between. The CDR3 loop spans 16 amino acids. From germline, CDR1 is SGHAT and CDR2 FQNNGV. For every donor, a draw yielded roughly 10 milliliters of peripheral blood. Samples each yielded at least 5 micrograms of total RNA. Findings and caveats of the study: Estimates of diversity drawn from one million T cells were considered underestimates.

The use of a sample-barcoded 5' primer and a J-beta primer mix characterized a second PCR of about 7 to 12 cycles. The authors tagged each cDNA molecule using a template-switch adaptor with 12 random nucleotides. TCRdb used MiXCR to reprocess the 5' RACE reads, holding one entry per CDR3 protein. The sample contains fewer than 1.5 million distinct CDR3 sequences, about 43% of which appear only once. In regard to this clonotype: The target antigen is unknown.

The source of this sequence is a woman between 18 and 29 years old in good health. The chain recombines TRBV11-2 with TRBJ1-2, with TRBD1 as a possible D gene (5 bases). The sequenced sample consisted of blood. For the CDR3, the DNA is TGTGCCAGCAGCCCCTCCGGGGGTGGGAAGAACTATGGCTACACCTTC. Its protein product is CASSPSGGGKNYGYTF.